This note documents a single T cell receptor (beta chain) sequence. The sample belongs to a study of PD-L1 blockade in urothelial cancer. Whole-study context: Males with bladder-origin urothelial cancer made up about 85% of the roughly 30 patients. Timepoints chosen for blood analysis were 3 weeks (second dose) and 6 weeks after treatment start.

V was pared by 1 base and J by 0 bases, with 20 bases between. The germline V gene encodes CDR1 SGHRS and CDR2 YFSETQ. This CDR3 comprises 19 residues. Sequencing used immunoSEQ multiplex PCR; TCRdb keeps in-frame clones, though not all of them. The sample records tens of thousands of clones, 65% to 90% being singletons. The J gene is TRBJ1-3, the V gene TRBV5-1; D possibly corresponds to TRBD1 (6 bases). The sequencing here drew on PBMCs, taken around atezolizumab (anti-PD-L1) treatment. The TCR comes from a man aged 60 to 75 with urothelial cancer. The CDR3 coding sequence is TGCGCCAGCAGCTTGCAAGGGGGAAGCGTTACTAACTCTGGAAACACCATATATTTT. Amino acid sequence: CASSLQGGSVTNSGNTIYF.